What follows are 30 T cell receptor beta chains derived from one specimen sequenced in a study of control samples from healthy donors and cancer patients. Profiled with immunoSEQ multiplex PCR; TCRdb holds only in-frame clones, not every one. The sample shows about 130,000 clones, around 92% of them seen only once. Sequenced: blood. These receptors came from a woman between 45 and 65 years old in good health.

The chain couples TRBV29-1 to TRBJ2-7; TRBD1 matches at 7 bases. The CDR3 is 16 residues long. Germline-derived CDR1 and CDR2 are SQVTM and ANQGSEA. With 0 bases clipped from V and 0 bases from J, the junction kept 8 bases outside the gene matches. Here the CDR3 reads CSVEDPRQGSSYEQYF. CDR3 coding DNA: TGCAGCGTTGAAGATCCGAGACAGGGAAGCTCCTACGAGCAGTACTTC.

This clone has just one count. This sequence joins TRBV7-2 and TRBJ2-5; D is uncertain. There are 15 residues in the CDR3. CDR1 SGHTA and CDR2 FQGNSA come from the germline V gene. Trimming shortened V by 5 bases and J by 4 bases, and 17 bases separated the two germline ends. In DNA, the CDR3 is TGTGCCAGCAGCCCGACTTTTGGCCGGGTAGAGACCCAGTACTTC. Protein product: CASSPTFGRVETQYF.

This chain joins TRBV5-5 and TRBJ1-4; D is undetermined. CDR1 is SGHKS, CDR2 YYEKEE, per germline (reference sequence). Trimming cost V 4 bases and J 8 bases, with 18 bases left between them. This CDR3 comprises 15 residues. The CDR3 loop is CASSPHLAGVEKLFF. The CDR3 DNA sequence: TGTGCCAGCAGCCCACATCTCGCGGGCGTAGAAAAACTGTTTTTT.

This clone showed up just once. CDR3 in amino acids: CASISRGPTGGYTF. In DNA, the CDR3 is TGTGCCAGCATAAGCAGGGGGCCGACGGGGGGCTACACCTTC. The chain employs TRBV6-5 and TRBJ1-2; 8 bases are a match to TRBD1. CDR1 is MNHEY, CDR2 SVGAGI, per germline. The CDR3 is 14 residues long. The V segment lost 7 bases and the J segment 8 bases; nucleotides outside the gene matches: 12.

The gene calls are TRBV30 and TRBJ1-3; no clear D. Germline values: CDR1 GTSNPN, CDR2 SVGIG (reference sequence). With 0 bases removed from V and 7 bases from J, the gap between germline ends came to 4 bases. The CDR3 is made up of 11 amino acids. In DNA, the CDR3 is TGTGCCTGGAGTGTACTGAACACCATATATTTT. Its translation is CAWSVLNTIYF.

The V and J genes are TRBV7-2 and TRBJ1-5; a weak D match, TRBD1 (6 bases). Germline CDR1 reads SGHTA; CDR2 reads FQGNSA. Trimming removed 1 base at V and 6 bases at J, with 13 bases between. The CDR3 contains 15 residues. The CDR3 coding sequence is TGTGCCAGCAGCTTAGTGGGGGGCGGAGGTCAGCCCCAGCATTTT. Encoded protein: CASSLVGGGGQPQHF.

The V call is TRBV28, the J call TRBJ2-3; TRBD1 matches at 8 bases. The CDR3 length is 18 residues. The germline gives CDR1 MDHEN, CDR2 SYDVKM. The V and J ends lost 1 base and 0 bases, in that order; junction bases with no gene match: 9. As DNA, the CDR3 is TGTGCCAGCAGTTTATATGGACAGGGATTAGCTAGCACAGATACGCAGTATTTT. It encodes CASSLYGQGLASTDTQYF. Variable domain in full (rest from reference TRBV28 and TRBJ2-3): DVKVTQSSRYLVKRTGEKVFLECVQDMDHENMFWYRQDPGLGLRLIYFSYDVKMKEKGDIPEGYSVSREKKERFSLILESASTNQTSMYLCASSLYGQGLASTDTQYFGPGTRLTVL.

The CDR3 sequence is CSVAQTGGVNYGYTF. CDR3 in DNA: TGCAGCGTTGCCCAGACAGGGGGGGTTAACTATGGCTACACCTTC. The J gene is TRBJ1-2, the V gene TRBV29-1, with TRBD1 matching over 9 bases. CDR1 and CDR2 from the germline V gene are SQVTM and ANQGSEA. The CDR3 sequence is 15 residues long. The trim removed 4 bases at V and 1 base at J, leaving 7 bases unmatched. The entire variable domain, with the rest obtained from reference TRBV29-1 and TRBJ1-2, is as follows: SAVISQKPSRDICQRGTSLTIQCQVDSQVTMMFWYRQQPGQSLTLIATANQGSEATYESGFVIDKFPISRPNLTFSTLTVSNMSPEDSSIYLCSVAQTGGVNYGYTFGSGTRLTVV.

This sequence joins TRBV5-1 and TRBJ2-5, with 8 bases lining up with TRBD1. The CDR3 runs 14 residues. Germline V lookup: CDR1 SGHRS, CDR2 YFSETQ. Trimming cost V 6 bases and J 5 bases; bases outside gene matches: 9. The CDR3 loop reads CASTPGGARETQYF. The CDR3 nucleotides are TGCGCCAGCACACCAGGGGGCGCGAGGGAGACCCAGTACTTC. The full variable domain, rest sourced from reference TRBV5-1 and TRBJ2-5, is KAGVTQTPRYLIKTRGQQVTLSCSPISGHRSVSWYQQTPGQGLQFLFEYFSETQRNKGNFPGRFSGRQFSNSRSEMNVSTLELGDSALYLCASTPGGARETQYFGPGTRLLVL.

This chain connects TRBV6-5 to TRBJ2-1; 9 nucleotides line up with TRBD2. CDR1 and CDR2 (germline): MNHEY, SVGAGI. The V segment lost 7 bases and the J segment 8 bases; nucleotides outside the gene matches: 9. The CDR3 length is 14 residues. CDR3 coding DNA: TGTGCCAGCAAGGGGCTAGCGGGACCCCATGAGCAGTTCTTC. It codes for CASKGLAGPHEQFF.

The V call is TRBV18, the J call TRBJ2-3; TRBD2 matches 15 bases. CDR1 is KGHSH, CDR2 LQKENI, per germline. The CDR3 has 19 residues. Trimming took 0 bases from V and 4 from J; bases not matched to a gene: 8. In nucleotides, the CDR3 is TGTGCCAGCTCACCACCTATACGGACTAGCGGGAGGGTCGCAGATACGCAGTATTTT. Protein: CASSPPIRTSGRVADTQYF. Using reference TRBV18 and TRBJ2-3 for the parts outside the CDR3, the full variable domain is NAGVMQNPRHLVRRRGQEARLRCSPMKGHSHVYWYRQLPEEGLKFMVYLQKENIIDESGMPKERFSAEFPKEGPSILRIQQVVRGDSAAYFCASSPPIRTSGRVADTQYFGPGTRLTVL.

This chain links TRBV2 with TRBJ1-6; 9 bases fit TRBD1. Germline V gene sequence: CDR1 SNHLY, CDR2 FYNNEI. J gave up 10 bases and V 1 base, and 5 bases lay outside the gene matches. The CDR3 contains 15 residues. Written as DNA, the CDR3 is TGTGCCAGCAGTGAAGGACAGGGGGTTTTATCACCCCTCCACTTT. Its protein is CASSEGQGVLSPLHF.

The CDR3 DNA is TGTGCCAGCAGCTTGGGGGGTAGGGAAGAGACCCAGTACTTC. It translates to CASSLGGREETQYF. The chain employs TRBV5-6 and TRBJ2-5; no reliable D call. Trimming pared 0 bases from V and 3 bases from J, leaving 9 bases between. The germline V gene has CDR1 SGHDT and CDR2 YYEEEE. CDR3 length equals 14 residues.

V usage is TRBV28 and J usage is TRBJ1-2; 9 positions agree with TRBD1. J was trimmed by 4 bases and V by 3 bases; bases with no gene match: 6. This CDR3 has 15 residues. The germline V gene encodes CDR1 MDHEN and CDR2 SYDVKM. CDR3 protein: CASSLGTGSTYGYTF. Written as DNA, the CDR3 is TGTGCCAGCAGTTTGGGGACAGGGAGTACCTATGGCTACACCTTC.

Here the CDR3 reads CASSPISSSYNEQFF. CDR3 bases: TGTGCCAGCTCACCAATCTCTAGCTCCTACAATGAGCAGTTCTTC. The V call is TRBV18, the J call TRBJ2-1; unclear D gene. This CDR3 contains 15 residues. CDR1 is KGHSH, CDR2 LQKENI, per germline. The V end lost 2 bases, the J end lost 0 bases, and 8 bases lay between the germline ends. Together with reference TRBV18 and TRBJ2-1, the CDR3 gives the full variable domain: NAGVMQNPRHLVRRRGQEARLRCSPMKGHSHVYWYRQLPEEGLKFMVYLQKENIIDESGMPKERFSAEFPKEGPSILRIQQVVRGDSAAYFCASSPISSSYNEQFFGPGTRLTVL.

The rearrangement links TRBV2 to TRBJ1-2; D is possibly TRBD1 (5 bases). This CDR3 has 13 residues. Germline CDR1 is SNHLY and CDR2 is FYNNEI. V shed 7 bases and J shed 3 bases, with 12 bases lying between them. In DNA form, the CDR3 reads TGTGCCAGCAACCCGACAGCTGACTATGGCTACACCTTC. Its translation is CASNPTADYGYTF.

The chain joins TRBV5-4 to TRBJ1-5; D is unresolved. CDR1 is SGHNT, CDR2 YYREEE, per germline (reference sequence). Deletions cut 4 bases from V and 3 bases from J, with 14 bases between. The CDR3 extends over 15 amino acids. The CDR3 loop reads CASSEFGRDNQPQHF. The DNA for the CDR3 is TGTGCCAGCAGCGAGTTTGGGAGAGACAATCAGCCCCAGCATTTT.

V gene TRBV2 combines with J gene TRBJ2-7; no definite D call. CDR3 length: 11 residues. V shed 4 bases and J shed 9 bases, with 10 bases lying between them. Germline V gene sequence: CDR1 SNHLY, CDR2 FYNNEI. As DNA, the CDR3 is TGTGCCAGCAGTGTTATTTCGGCGCAGTACTTC. It specifies CASSVISAQYF.

V usage is TRBV9 and J usage is TRBJ1-6, with D possibly being TRBD1 (5 bases). V lost 0 bases and J lost 8, with 12 bases in between. Germline loops: CDR1 SGDLS, CDR2 YYNGEE. The CDR3 contains 15 residues. DNA for the CDR3: TGTGCCAGCAGCGTAGGAGGGGCGGGGGATTCACCCCTCCACTTT. This gives the protein CASSVGGAGDSPLHF.

This chain links TRBV3-1 (or the pseudogene TRBV3-2) with TRBJ2-1; D is possibly TRBD2 (6 bases). CDR3 length: 14 amino acids. Germline CDR1 is LGHDT and CDR2 is YNNKEL (reference sequence). Trimming removed 0 bases at V and 8 bases at J, with 11 bases between. In nucleotides, the CDR3 is TGTGCCAGCAGCCAAGAACGGGAGACGGATGAGCAGTTCTTC. It encodes CASSQERETDEQFF.

The V and J genes are TRBV15 and TRBJ2-5; D uncertain. Germline V gives CDR1 LNHNV, CDR2 YYDKDF (reference sequence). This CDR3 contains 14 residues. The ends were cut back, 2 bases at V and 5 bases at J, with 12 bases in the middle. The chain's CDR3 is CATSRPHTGETQYF. The CDR3 DNA sequence: TGTGCCACCAGCAGACCCCATACCGGCGAGACCCAGTACTTC.

The rearrangement uses TRBV5-6 and TRBJ2-1; D is perhaps TRBD1 or TRBD2 (5 bases each). Trimming took off 4 bases at V and 11 bases at J, with 16 bases between the two ends. The CDR3 covers 13 residues. Germline CDR1 reads SGHDT; CDR2 reads YYEEEE. CDR3 amino acids: CASSIQGPQKQFF. For the CDR3, the DNA is TGTGCCAGCAGCATCCAGGGACCGCAAAAGCAGTTCTTC.

This rearrangement joins TRBV7-2 to TRBJ1-6, with TRBD1 matching over 10 bases. Germline values: CDR1 SGHTA, CDR2 FQGNSA. V was clipped by 4 bases and J by 10 bases; unmatched bases: 4. The CDR3 loop spans 14 amino acids. The CDR3 DNA reads TGTGCCAGCAGCTATGGACAGGGGGGCTCACCCCTCCACTTT. Residues: CASSYGQGGSPLHF. The full variable domain, rest sourced from reference TRBV7-2 and TRBJ1-6, is GAGVSQSPSNKVTEKGKDVELRCDPISGHTALYWYRQSLGQGLEFLIYFQGNSAPDKSGLPSDRFSAERTGGSVSTLTIQRTQQEDSAVYLCASSYGQGGSPLHFGNGTRLTVT.

V gene TRBV6-5 combines with J gene TRBJ1-5, with D unresolved. Germline V gene lookup returns CDR1 MNHEY and CDR2 SVGAGI. This CDR3 spans 13 amino acids. V was shortened by 6 bases and J by 5 bases, with 11 bases between the two germline ends. The CDR3 sequence: CASRTESYQPQHF. CDR3 coding DNA: TGTGCCAGCAGAACAGAATCATATCAGCCCCAGCATTTT.

This chain joins TRBV7-2 and TRBJ1-1; 7 bases fit TRBD1. Germline CDR1 and CDR2: SGHTA and FQGNSA. This CDR3 region has 14 residues. The J segment lost 4 bases and the V segment lost 7 bases, leaving 9 bases of the junction unmatched. The CDR3 sequence is CASTLRPGGTEAFF. The CDR3 DNA reads TGTGCCAGCACTCTCAGACCAGGGGGCACTGAAGCTTTCTTT. The variable domain in full, with the rest retrieved from reference TRBV7-2 and TRBJ1-1, is GAGVSQSPSNKVTEKGKDVELRCDPISGHTALYWYRQSLGQGLEFLIYFQGNSAPDKSGLPSDRFSAERTGGSVSTLTIQRTQQEDSAVYLCASTLRPGGTEAFFGQGTRLTVV.

The chain is built from TRBV27 and TRBJ2-2; D possibly corresponds to TRBD2 (5 bases). The V gene's germline CDR1 is MNHEY and CDR2 SMNVEV (reference sequence). Between the trimmed V and J ends, which lost 6 bases and 6 bases, there was a span of 17 bases. The CDR3 contains 15 residues. In nucleotides, the CDR3 is TGTGCCAGCAGGCTATCCGGACTTTACGCCGGGGAGCTGTTTTTT. It codes for CASRLSGLYAGELFF.

The CDR3 sequence: CASSLRTGATNEKLFF. The CDR3 nucleotides are TGTGCCAGCAGCTTGAGGACAGGGGCAACTAATGAAAAACTGTTTTTT. The chain uses TRBV7-8 and TRBJ1-4; the match to TRBD1 covers 9 bases. Unmatched junction bases numbered 2, after V lost 3 bases and J lost 0 bases. The CDR3 length is 16 residues. Germline assignment: CDR1 SGHVS and CDR2 FQNEAQ. Looking up the rest from reference TRBV7-8 and TRBJ1-4 gives the full variable domain: GAGVSQSPRYKVAKRGQDVALRCDPISGHVSLFWYQQALGQGPEFLTYFQNEAQLDKSGLPSDRFFAERPEGSVSTLKIQRTQQEDSAVYLCASSLRTGATNEKLFFGSGTQLSVL.

V and J are TRBV19 and TRBJ2-1; 12 nucleotides agree with TRBD2. The CDR3 is 18 residues long. Germline CDR1 reads LNHDA; CDR2 reads SQIVND (reference sequence). V dropped 5 bases and J dropped 4; count of bases not matched to a gene: 12. CDR3 residues: CASSRTSGMGVRYNEQFF. Written as DNA, the CDR3 is TGTGCCAGTAGTCGGACTAGCGGGATGGGGGTACGGTACAATGAGCAGTTCTTC.

This chain connects TRBV19 to TRBJ2-2; D not certain. Per germline, CDR1 LNHDA and CDR2 SQIVND (reference sequence). The CDR3 consists of 14 residues. With 3 bases removed from V and 2 bases from J, the gap between germline ends came to 7 bases. The CDR3 loop is CASSIGPNTGELFF. For the CDR3, the DNA is TGTGCCAGTAGTATTGGGCCCAACACCGGGGAGCTGTTTTTT.

The chain is built from TRBV5-1 and TRBJ1-1; no reliable D call. Trimming shortened V by 4 bases and J by 1 base, and 5 bases separated the two germline ends. Germline CDR1 and CDR2: SGHRS and YFSETQ. The CDR3 loop spans 12 amino acids. The CDR3 region is CASSTGNTEAFF. CDR3 in DNA: TGCGCCAGCAGCACGGGGAACACTGAAGCTTTCTTT.